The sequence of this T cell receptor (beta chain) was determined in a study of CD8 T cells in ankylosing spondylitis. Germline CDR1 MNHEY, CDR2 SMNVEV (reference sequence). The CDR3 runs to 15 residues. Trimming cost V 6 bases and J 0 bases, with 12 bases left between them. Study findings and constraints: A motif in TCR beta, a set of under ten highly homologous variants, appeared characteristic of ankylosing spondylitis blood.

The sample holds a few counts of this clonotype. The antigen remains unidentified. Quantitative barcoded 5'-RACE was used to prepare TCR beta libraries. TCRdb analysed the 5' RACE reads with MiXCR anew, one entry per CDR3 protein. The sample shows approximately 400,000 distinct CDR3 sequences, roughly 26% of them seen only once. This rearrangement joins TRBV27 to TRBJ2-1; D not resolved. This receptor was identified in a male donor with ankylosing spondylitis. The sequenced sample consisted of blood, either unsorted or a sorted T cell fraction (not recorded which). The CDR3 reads CASRAAPSSYNEQFF. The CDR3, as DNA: TGTGCCAGCAGGGCGGCTCCGAGCTCCTACAATGAGCAGTTCTTC.